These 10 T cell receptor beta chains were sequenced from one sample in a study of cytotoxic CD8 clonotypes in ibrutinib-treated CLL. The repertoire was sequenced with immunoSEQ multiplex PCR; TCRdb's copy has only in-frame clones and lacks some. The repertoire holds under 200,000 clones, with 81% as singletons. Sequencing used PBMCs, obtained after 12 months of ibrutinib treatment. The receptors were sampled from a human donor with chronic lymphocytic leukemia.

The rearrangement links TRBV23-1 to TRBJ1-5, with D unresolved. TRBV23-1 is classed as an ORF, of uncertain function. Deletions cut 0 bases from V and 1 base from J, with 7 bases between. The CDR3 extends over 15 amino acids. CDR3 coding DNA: TGCGCCAGCAGTCAATCGTGGCGGAGCAATCAGCCCCAGCATTTT. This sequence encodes CASSQSWRSNQPQHF.

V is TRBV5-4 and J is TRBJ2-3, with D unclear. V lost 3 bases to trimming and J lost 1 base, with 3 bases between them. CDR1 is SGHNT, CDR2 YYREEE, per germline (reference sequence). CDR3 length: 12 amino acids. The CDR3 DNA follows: TGTGCCAGCAGCTGGGGCACAGATACGCAGTATTTT. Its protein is CASSWGTDTQYF.

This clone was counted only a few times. The CDR3 region has the DNA TGTGCCAGCAGTTTAAATCCAAGGGGAGGGACTGAAGCTTTCTTT. The encoded protein is CASSLNPRGGTEAFF. The chain uses TRBV27 and TRBJ1-1; maybe TRBD1 (5 bases). Trimming pared 2 bases from V and 5 bases from J, leaving 15 bases between. The germline V gene has CDR1 MNHEY and CDR2 SMNVEV (reference sequence). The CDR3 loop spans 15 amino acids.

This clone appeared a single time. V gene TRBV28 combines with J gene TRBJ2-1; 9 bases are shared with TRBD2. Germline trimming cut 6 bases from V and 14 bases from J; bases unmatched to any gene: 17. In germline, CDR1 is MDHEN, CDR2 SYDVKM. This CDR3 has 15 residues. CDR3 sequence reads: CASRGAHSGSEIEFF. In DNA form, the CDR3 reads TGTGCCAGCAGAGGGGCCCATAGCGGGAGCGAAATTGAGTTCTTC.

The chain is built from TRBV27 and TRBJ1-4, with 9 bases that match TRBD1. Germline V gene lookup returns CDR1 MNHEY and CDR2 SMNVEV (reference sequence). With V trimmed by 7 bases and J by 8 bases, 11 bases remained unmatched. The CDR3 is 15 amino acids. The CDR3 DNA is TGTGCCAGCAAGCCGCTCCGGGACAGGGACGAAAAACTGTTTTTT. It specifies CASKPLRDRDEKLFF.

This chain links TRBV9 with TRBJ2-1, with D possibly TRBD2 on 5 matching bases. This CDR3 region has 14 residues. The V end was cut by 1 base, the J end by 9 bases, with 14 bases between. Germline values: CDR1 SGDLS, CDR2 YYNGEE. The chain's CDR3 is CASSVIAGAGEQFF. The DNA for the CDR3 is TGTGCCAGCAGCGTAATCGCGGGTGCGGGTGAGCAGTTCTTC.

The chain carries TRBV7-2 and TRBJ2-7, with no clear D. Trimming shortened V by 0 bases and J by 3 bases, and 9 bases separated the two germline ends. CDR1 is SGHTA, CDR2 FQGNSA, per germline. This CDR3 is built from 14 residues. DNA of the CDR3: TGTGCCAGCAGCTTAGCTGGCAGCCTCTACGAGCAGTACTTC. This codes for CASSLAGSLYEQYF.

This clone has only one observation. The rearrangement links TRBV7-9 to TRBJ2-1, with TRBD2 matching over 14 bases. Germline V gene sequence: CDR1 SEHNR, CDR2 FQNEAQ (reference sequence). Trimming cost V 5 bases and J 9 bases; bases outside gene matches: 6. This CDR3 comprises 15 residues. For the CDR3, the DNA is TGTGCCAGCAGCCAGACTAGCGGGGGGGCCGTTGAGCAGTTCTTC. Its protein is CASSQTSGGAVEQFF.

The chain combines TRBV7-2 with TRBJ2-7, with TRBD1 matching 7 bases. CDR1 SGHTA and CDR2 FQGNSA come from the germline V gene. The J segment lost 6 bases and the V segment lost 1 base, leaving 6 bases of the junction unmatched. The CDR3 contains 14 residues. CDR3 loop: CASSLGAGGREQYF. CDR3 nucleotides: TGTGCCAGCAGCTTAGGGGCAGGGGGACGCGAGCAGTACTTC.

CDR3 nucleotide sequence: TGTGCCAGCAGCCCCCCGAGACTAGCGGTTATCACAGATACGCAGTATTTT. Translated: CASSPPRLAVITDTQYF. V and J are TRBV7-8 and TRBJ2-3; TRBD2 matches 9 bases. The CDR3 extends over 17 amino acids. Germline assignment: CDR1 SGHVS and CDR2 FQNEAQ. Germline trimming cut 5 bases from V and 2 bases from J; bases unmatched to any gene: 11.